This TCR beta chain was identified in a study of blood T cell repertoires in COVID-19. Overall study: Samples of COVID-19 (acute and convalescent) were obtained from the United States, Italy and Spain. PBMCs, B-cell-depleted T cells, or T cells provided the cDNA or gDNA that made up the material.

This clone was seen a handful of times. In the study's own analysis: Reference gene primers were amplified, and this amplification served to estimate nucleated cell counts. Data came from immunoSEQ multiplex PCR; TCRdb stores just in-frame clones and leaves some out. That table supplies the V and J calls and clone size; D and trimming were determined from the DNA. The table has some 240,000 clones, around 90% seen once. Sequencing was done on a sample of peripheral blood. The sequence came from a man between 60 and 75 years old who had recovered from COVID-19.

The CDR3 protein is CASSFDEQYF. CDR3 coding DNA: TGTGCCAGCAGTTTCGACGAGCAGTACTTC. The chain joins TRBV27 to TRBJ2-7; no clear D gene. Trimming removed 3 bases at V and 5 bases at J, with 2 bases between. The CDR3 sequence is 10 residues long. Germline CDR1 reads MNHEY; CDR2 reads SMNVEV (reference sequence).